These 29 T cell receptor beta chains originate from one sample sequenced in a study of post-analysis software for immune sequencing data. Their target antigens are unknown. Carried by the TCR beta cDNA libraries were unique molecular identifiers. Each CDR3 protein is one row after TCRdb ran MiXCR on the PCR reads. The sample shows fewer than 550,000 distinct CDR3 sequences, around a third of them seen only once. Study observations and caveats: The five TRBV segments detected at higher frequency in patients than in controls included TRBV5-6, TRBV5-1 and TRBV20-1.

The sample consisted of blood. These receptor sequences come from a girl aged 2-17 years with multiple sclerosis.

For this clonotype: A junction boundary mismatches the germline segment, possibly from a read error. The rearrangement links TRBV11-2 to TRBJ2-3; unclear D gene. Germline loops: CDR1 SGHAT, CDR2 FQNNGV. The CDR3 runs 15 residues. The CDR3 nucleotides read TGTGCCGGCAGCTTAGATCGCGGAGCCACAGATACGCAGTATTTT. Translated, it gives CAGSLDRGATDTQYF.

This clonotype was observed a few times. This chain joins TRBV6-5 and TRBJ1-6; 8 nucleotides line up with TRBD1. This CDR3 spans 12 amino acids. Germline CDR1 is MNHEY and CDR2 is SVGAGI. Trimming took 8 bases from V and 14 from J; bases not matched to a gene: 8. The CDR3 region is CASRQGSMTLHF. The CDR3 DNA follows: TGTGCCAGCCGACAGGGGTCGATGACCCTCCACTTT.

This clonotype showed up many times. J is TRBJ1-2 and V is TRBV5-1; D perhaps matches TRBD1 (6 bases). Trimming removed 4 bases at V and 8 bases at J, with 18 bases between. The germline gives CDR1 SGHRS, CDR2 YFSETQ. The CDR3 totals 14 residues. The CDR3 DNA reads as TGCGCCAGCAGCCCCGGACAGAGGGTAGGAGGCTACACCTTC. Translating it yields CASSPGQRVGGYTF. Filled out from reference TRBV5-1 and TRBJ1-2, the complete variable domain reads KAGVTQTPRYLIKTRGQQVTLSCSPISGHRSVSWYQQTPGQGLQFLFEYFSETQRNKGNFPGRFSGRQFSNSRSEMNVSTLELGDSALYLCASSPGQRVGGYTFGSGTRLTVV.

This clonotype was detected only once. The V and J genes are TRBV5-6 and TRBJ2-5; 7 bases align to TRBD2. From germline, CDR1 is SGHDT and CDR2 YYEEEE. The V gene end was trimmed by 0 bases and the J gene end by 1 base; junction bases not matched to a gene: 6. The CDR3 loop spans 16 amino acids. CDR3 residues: CASSLGGRGFQETQYF. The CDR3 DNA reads TGTGCCAGCAGCTTGGGGGGGAGGGGCTTCCAAGAGACCCAGTACTTC.

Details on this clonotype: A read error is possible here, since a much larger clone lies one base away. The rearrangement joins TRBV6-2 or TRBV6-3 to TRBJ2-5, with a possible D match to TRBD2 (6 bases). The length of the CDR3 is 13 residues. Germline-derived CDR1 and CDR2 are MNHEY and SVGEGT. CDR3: CASSRDFQEAQYF. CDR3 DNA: TGTGCCAGCAGCCGGGACTTCCAAGAGGCCCAGTACTTC.

In nucleotides, the CDR3 is TGTGCCAGCACCCGGGGACCAGGTTTGCCCCAGCATTTT. It specifies CASTRGPGLPQHF. The chain links TRBV6-5 to TRBJ1-5, with D possibly TRBD1 on 5 matching bases. V was trimmed by 7 bases and J by 9 bases, leaving 16 bases between them. This CDR3 comprises 13 residues. CDR1 and CDR2 (germline): MNHEY, SVGAGI.

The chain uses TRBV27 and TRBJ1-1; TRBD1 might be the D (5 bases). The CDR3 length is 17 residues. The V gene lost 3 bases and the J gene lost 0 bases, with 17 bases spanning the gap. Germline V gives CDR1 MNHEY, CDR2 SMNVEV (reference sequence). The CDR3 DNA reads TGTGCCAGCAGTTTTGCGGGTTGGGGCTCCATGAACACTGAAGCTTTCTTT. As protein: CASSFAGWGSMNTEAFF.

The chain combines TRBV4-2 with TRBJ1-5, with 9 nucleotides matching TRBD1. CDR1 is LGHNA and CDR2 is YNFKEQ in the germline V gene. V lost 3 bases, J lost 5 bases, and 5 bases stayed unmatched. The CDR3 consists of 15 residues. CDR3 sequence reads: CASSHTGGGDQPQHF. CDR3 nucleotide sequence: TGTGCCAGCAGCCACACAGGGGGCGGGGATCAGCCCCAGCATTTT.

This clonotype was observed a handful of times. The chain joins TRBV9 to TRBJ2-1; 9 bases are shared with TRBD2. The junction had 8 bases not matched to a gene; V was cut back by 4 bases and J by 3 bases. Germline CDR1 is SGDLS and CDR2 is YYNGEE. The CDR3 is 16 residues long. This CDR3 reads CASSLSAGGGYNEQFF. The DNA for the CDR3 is TGTGCCAGCAGCCTCTCAGCGGGGGGCGGCTACAATGAGCAGTTCTTC.

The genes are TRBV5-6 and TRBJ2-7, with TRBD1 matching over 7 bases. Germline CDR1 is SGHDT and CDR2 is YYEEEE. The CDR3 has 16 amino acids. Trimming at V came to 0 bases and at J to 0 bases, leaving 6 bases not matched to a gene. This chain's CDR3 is CASSLARDSLSYEQYF. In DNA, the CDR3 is TGTGCCAGCAGCTTGGCCCGGGACAGCCTCTCCTACGAGCAGTACTTC.

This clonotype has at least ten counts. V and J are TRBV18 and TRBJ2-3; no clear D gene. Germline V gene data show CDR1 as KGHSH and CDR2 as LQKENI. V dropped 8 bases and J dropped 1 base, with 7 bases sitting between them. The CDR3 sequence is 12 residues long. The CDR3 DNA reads TGTGCCAGCAGCCCCCGCACAGATACGCAGTATTTT. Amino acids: CASSPRTDTQYF.

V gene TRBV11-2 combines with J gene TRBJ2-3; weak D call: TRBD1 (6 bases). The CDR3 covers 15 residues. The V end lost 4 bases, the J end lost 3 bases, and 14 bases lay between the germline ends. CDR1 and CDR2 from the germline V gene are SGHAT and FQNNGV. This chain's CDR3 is CASSSIRGRTDTQYF. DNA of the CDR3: TGTGCCAGCAGCTCGATCAGGGGCCGGACAGATACGCAGTATTTT.

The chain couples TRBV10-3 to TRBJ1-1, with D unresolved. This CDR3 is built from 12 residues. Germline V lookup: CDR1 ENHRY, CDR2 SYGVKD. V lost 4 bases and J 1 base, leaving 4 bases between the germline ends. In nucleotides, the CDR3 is TGTGCCATCAGTGTGGGGAACACTGAAGCTTTCTTT. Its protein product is CAISVGNTEAFF.

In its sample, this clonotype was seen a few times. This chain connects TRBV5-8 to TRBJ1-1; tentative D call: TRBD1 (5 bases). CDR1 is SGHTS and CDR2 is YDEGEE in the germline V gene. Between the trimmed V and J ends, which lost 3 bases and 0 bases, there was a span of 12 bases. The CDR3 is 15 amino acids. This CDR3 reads CASSYAGTVNTEAFF. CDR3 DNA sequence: TGTGCCAGCAGCTACGCCGGGACGGTGAACACTGAAGCTTTCTTT.

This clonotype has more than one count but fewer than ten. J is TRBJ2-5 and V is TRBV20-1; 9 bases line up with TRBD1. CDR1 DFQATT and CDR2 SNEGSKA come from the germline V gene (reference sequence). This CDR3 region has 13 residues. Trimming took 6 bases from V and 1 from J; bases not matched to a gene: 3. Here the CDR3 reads CSAAQGAQETQYF. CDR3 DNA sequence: TGCAGTGCGGCACAGGGGGCCCAAGAGACCCAGTACTTC.

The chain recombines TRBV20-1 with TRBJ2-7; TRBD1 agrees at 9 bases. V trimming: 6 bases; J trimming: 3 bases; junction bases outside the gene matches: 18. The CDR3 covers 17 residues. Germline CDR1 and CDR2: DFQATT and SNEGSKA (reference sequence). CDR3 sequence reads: CSAGGGEGQGLLYEQYF. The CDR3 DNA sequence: TGCAGTGCCGGAGGGGGGGAGGGACAGGGACTTCTCTACGAGCAGTACTTC.

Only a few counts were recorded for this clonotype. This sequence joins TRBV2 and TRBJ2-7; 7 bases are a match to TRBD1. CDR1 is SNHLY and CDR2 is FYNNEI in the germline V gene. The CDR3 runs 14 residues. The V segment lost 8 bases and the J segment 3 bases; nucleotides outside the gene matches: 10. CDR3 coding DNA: TGTGCCAGCGGGAAGGGGGCCCCCATCTACGAGCAGTACTTC. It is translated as CASGKGAPIYEQYF.

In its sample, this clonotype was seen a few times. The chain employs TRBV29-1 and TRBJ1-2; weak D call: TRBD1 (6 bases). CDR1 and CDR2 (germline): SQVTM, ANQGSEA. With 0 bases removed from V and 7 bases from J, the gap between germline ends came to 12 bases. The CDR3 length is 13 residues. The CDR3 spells CSVEEGGLSGYTF. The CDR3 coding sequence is TGCAGCGTTGAAGAAGGGGGGTTGTCTGGCTACACCTTC. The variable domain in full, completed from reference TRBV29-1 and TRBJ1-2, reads SAVISQKPSRDICQRGTSLTIQCQVDSQVTMMFWYRQQPGQSLTLIATANQGSEATYESGFVIDKFPISRPNLTFSTLTVSNMSPEDSSIYLCSVEEGGLSGYTFGSGTRLTVV.

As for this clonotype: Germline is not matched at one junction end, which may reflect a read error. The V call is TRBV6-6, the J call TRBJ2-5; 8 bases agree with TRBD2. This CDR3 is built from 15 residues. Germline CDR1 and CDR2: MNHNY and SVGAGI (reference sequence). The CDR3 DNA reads TGTGCCAGCAGTCACTCGGGGGGCGGGGGGGAGACCCAGTACTTC. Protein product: CASSHSGGGGETQYF.

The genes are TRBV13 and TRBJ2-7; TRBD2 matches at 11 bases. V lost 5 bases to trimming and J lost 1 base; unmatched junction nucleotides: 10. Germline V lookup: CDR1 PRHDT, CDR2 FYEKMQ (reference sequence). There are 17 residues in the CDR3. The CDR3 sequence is CASSQAGLAATSYEQYF. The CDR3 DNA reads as TGTGCCAGCAGCCAAGCGGGACTAGCGGCCACTTCCTACGAGCAGTACTTC.

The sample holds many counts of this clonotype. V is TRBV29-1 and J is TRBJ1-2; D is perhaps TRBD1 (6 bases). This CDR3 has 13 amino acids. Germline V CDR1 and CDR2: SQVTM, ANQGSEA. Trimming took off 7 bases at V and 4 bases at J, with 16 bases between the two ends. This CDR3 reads CSASTGGTYGYTF. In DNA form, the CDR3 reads TGCAGCGCGTCGACAGGCGGGACCTATGGCTACACCTTC.

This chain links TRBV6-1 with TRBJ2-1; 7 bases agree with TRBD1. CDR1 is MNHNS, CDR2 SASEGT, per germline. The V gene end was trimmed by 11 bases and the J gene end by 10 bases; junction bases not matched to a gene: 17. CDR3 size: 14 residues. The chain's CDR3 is CAHEGGAGLGEQFF. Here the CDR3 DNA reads TGTGCCCACGAAGGGGGCGCAGGCTTAGGCGAGCAGTTCTTC.

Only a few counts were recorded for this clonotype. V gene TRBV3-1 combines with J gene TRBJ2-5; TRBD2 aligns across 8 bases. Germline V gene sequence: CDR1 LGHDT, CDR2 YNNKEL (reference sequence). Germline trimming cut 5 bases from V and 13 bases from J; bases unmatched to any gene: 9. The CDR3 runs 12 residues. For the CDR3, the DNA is TGTGCCAGCAGCATGCCCGGGACTAGTTTGTACTTC. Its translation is CASSMPGTSLYF.

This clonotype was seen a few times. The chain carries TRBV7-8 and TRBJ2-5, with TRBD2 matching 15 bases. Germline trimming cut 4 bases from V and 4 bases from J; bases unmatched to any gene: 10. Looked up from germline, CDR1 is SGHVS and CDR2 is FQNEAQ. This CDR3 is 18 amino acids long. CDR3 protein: CASSSWTSGGAAGETQYF. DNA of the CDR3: TGTGCCAGCAGCTCTTGGACTAGCGGGGGGGCCGCTGGAGAGACCCAGTACTTC.

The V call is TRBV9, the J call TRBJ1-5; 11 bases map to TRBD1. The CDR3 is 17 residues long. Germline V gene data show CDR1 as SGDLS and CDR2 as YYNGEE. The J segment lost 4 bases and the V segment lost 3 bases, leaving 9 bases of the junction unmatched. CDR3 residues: CASSGNPGQGENQPQHF. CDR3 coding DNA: TGTGCCAGCAGCGGGAACCCGGGACAGGGGGAAAATCAGCCCCAGCATTTT. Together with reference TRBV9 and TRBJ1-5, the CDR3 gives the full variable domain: DSGVTQTPKHLITATGQRVTLRCSPRSGDLSVYWYQQSLDQGLQFLIQYYNGEERAKGNILERFSAQQFPDLHSELNLSSLELGDSALYFCASSGNPGQGENQPQHFGDGTRLSIL.

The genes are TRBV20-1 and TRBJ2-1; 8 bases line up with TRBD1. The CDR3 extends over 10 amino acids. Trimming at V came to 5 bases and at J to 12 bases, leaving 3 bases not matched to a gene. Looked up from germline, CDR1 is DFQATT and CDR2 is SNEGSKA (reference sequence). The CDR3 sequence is CSASGQGQFF. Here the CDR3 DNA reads TGCAGTGCTTCAGGACAGGGGCAGTTCTTC.

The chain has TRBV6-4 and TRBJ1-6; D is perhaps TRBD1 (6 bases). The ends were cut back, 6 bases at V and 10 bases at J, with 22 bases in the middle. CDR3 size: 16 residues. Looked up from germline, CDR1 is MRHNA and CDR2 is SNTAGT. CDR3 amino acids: CASSGTGSLGGSPLHF. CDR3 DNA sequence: TGTGCCAGCAGCGGAACGGGCAGTTTGGGGGGCTCACCCCTCCACTTT.

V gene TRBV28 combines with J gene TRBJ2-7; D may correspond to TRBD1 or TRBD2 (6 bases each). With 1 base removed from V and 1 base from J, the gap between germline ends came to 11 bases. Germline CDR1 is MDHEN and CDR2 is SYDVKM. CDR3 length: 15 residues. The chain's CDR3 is CASSLFQGRSYEQYF. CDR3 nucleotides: TGTGCCAGCAGTTTATTTCAGGGGAGGTCCTACGAGCAGTACTTC.

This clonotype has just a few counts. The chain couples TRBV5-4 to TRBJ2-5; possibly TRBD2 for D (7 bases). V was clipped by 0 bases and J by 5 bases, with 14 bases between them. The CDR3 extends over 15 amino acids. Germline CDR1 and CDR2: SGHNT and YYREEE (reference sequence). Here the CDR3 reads CASSLDTGGMETQYF. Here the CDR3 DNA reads TGTGCCAGCAGCTTGGATACGGGGGGCATGGAGACCCAGTACTTC.